This T cell receptor beta chain was identified during a study of blood T cell repertoires in COVID-19. Study-level information: Samples representing acute and convalescent COVID-19 were sourced from the United States, Italy and Spain. Sources were T cells, B-cell-depleted T cells, or PBMCs; the material itself was cDNA or gDNA.

As handled by the study authors: Amplified reference gene primers provided the basis for estimating nucleated cell counts. The method was immunoSEQ multiplex PCR; TCRdb's version includes in-frame clones alone and lacks a portion of them. D and trimming were read from the DNA, whereas the V and J calls and clone size are those reported in that table. Seen here are 120,000 or so clones, around 80% observed once, and the top ten hold around 4%. The germline V gene encodes CDR1 SQVTM and CDR2 ANQGSEA. The V end was cut by 5 bases, the J end by 2 bases, with 19 bases between. CDR3 size: 16 residues. The specimen sequenced was peripheral blood. The chain links TRBV29-1 to TRBJ2-1; tentative D call: TRBD2 (6 bases). The receptor's source is a woman in her 50s with acute or convalescent COVID-19. CDR3 sequence (DNA): TGCAGCGTTACCGATTTTGACGCGGGGACCTACAATGAGCAGTTCTTC. It is translated as CSVTDFDAGTYNEQFF.